This record covers a single T cell receptor beta chain. A single count supports this clone. The antigen it recognizes is unknown. Within one base of it there is no much larger clone, and no base qualities were kept. The data were taken from a study of cytomegalovirus exposure and HLA in healthy donors (dated by TCRdb to 2016 to 2017). Looking at the study overall: According to a later analysis, the 120 or so validation repertoires were produced on the same platform as the roughly 720 repertoires of the first cohort. The aim of the study was to test whether cataloging public T cell receptors could identify signatures of past pathogen exposure. A separate validation cohort of roughly 110 different subjects was used in addition to the 666-subject first cohort. High-throughput TCR immunosequencing, statistical association of individual TCRs with disease status, and machine learning were combined to predict cytomegalovirus infection status.

Separate from the approximately 670-subject first cohort, the validation cohort of 90 to 150 subjects was the group to which the donors belonged. What the authors observed across the whole study: The validation cohort had no HLA typing available for a later analysis, so co-occurrence within that cohort was assessed over all 130 or so repertoires. In the study, around 160 TCR beta chains were listed as associated with cytomegalovirus. In a later analysis, TCRs clustered in the first cohort were found to also tend to co-occur in the roughly 120 validation repertoires, with roughly 93% of cluster scores above 0. Cytomegalovirus status was reported to be diagnosed by the classifier with high specificity and sensitivity in both the original and validation cohorts. In vitro tests confirmed that a few of the cytomegalovirus-associated TCR beta chains recognize cytomegalovirus antigens. Most TCR sequences were seen in very few donors, while some public TCRs were found in many individuals. According to the authors, the approach could potentially be generalized to other disease states and immunological phenotypes.

V loses 4 bases of germline sequence and J loses 13 bases, and the interval between the two ends is 23 bases. The CDR3 spans 16 residues, from the cysteine through the phenylalanine. Just CDR3 DNA is preserved here, 48 bases in frame from base 1. The germline V gene sets CDR1 to MNHNS and CDR2 to SASEGT. The method behind the library was the immunoSEQ multiplex PCR assay. Turning to the authors' computational methods: A statistical classification framework was built to diagnose cytomegalovirus status from the catalog of TCR beta chain sequences. The table comes from immuneACCESS by way of TCRdb, which keeps in-frame sequences with V and J called. Part of the clones is missing from these tables; in studies checked, under half for an unresolved V gene and the rest for unknown reasons. V and J calls and clone size follow that table, whereas D and trimming were derived from the DNA. The sample contains 160,000 or so clones, 88% of them found a single time. 2.5% to 3.5% of the sample goes to the ten largest clones.

The material sequenced was PBMCs. The chain is assembled from TRBV6-1 and TRBJ1-6; the D gene is unclear. This receptor was taken from a man aged 18-30 years in good health and CMV-seronegative. The DNA is TGTGCCAGCAGTGTCGGTCACGCCTCGGTGTTTTTCCCCCTCCACTTT. Translation gives CASSVGHASVFFPLHF.